This TCR beta chain is from a study of shared clonotypes between healthy human individuals. This table comes from immunoSEQ multiplex PCR, and its TCRdb copy is limited to in-frame clones, with some not included. The profile covers some 2,400,000 clones, with around 95% appearing a single time and roughly 0.13% taken by the ten largest. Study outcomes and limitations: An effect of sequencing depth on clonotype sharing among donors was expected. Between four donors, naive CD4 clonotypes were shared at a level of about 5%.

In the case of this clone: What it binds is not known.

Sequencing input: naive CD4+ T cells sorted from blood. Subset indicated: CD45RA+ positively selected. This sequence originates from a man aged 18 to 29 in good health.

In DNA form, the CDR3 reads TGTGCCAGCAGCTTCCTCTCTGAGAACACTGAAGCTTTCTTT. Translation: CASSFLSENTEAFF. The rearrangement uses TRBV7-9 and TRBJ1-1; D uncertain. Trimming left V 3 bases short and J 1 base short, with 9 bases between. The CDR3 has 14 amino acids. Germline V CDR1 and CDR2: SEHNR, FQNEAQ (reference sequence).